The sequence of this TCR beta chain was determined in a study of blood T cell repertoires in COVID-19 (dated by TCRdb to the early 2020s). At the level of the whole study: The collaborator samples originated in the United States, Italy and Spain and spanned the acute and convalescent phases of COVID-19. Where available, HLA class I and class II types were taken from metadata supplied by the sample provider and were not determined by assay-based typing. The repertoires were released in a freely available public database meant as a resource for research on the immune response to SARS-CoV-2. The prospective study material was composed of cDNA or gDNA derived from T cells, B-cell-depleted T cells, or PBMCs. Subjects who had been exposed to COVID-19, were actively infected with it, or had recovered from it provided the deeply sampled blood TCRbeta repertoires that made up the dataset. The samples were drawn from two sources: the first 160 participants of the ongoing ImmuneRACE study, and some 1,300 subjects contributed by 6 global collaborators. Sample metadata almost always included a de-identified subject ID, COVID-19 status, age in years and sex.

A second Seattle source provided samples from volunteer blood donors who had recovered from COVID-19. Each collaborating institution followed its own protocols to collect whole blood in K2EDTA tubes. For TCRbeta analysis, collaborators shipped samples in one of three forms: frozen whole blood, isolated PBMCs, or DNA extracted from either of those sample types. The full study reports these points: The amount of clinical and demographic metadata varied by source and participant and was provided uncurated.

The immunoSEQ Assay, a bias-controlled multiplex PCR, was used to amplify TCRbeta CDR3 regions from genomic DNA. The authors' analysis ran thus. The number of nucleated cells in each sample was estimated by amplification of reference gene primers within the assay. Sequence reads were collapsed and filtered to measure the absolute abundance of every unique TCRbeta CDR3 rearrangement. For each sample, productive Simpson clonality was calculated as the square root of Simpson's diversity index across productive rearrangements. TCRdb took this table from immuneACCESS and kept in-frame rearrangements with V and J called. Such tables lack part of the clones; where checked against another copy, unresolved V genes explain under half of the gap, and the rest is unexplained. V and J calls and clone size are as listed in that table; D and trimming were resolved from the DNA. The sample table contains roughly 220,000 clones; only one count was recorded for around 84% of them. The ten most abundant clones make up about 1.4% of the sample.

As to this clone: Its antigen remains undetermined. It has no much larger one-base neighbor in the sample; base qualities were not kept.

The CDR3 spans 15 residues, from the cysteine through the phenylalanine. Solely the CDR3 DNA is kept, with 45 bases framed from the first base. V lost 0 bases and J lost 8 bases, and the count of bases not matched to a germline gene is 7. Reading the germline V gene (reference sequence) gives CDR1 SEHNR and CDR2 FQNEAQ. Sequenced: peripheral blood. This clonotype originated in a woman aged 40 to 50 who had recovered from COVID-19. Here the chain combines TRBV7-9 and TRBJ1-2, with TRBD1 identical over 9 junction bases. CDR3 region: CASSLAGTGSSGYTF. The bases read TGTGCCAGCAGCTTAGCCGGGACAGGGAGTTCGGGCTACACCTTC.